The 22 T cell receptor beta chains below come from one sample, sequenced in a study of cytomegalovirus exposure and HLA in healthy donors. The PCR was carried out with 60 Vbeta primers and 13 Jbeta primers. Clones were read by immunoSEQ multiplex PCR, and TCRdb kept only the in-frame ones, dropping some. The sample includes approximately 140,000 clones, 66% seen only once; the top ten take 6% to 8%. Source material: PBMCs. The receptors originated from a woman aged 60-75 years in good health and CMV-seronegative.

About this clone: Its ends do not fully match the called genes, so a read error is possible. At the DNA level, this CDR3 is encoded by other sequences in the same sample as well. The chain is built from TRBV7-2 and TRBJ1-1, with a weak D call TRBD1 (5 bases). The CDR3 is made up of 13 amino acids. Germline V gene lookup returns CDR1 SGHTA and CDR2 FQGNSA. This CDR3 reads CASRTGPSTEAFF. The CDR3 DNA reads TGTGCCAGCAGAACAGGTCCGAGCACTGAGGCTTTCTTT.

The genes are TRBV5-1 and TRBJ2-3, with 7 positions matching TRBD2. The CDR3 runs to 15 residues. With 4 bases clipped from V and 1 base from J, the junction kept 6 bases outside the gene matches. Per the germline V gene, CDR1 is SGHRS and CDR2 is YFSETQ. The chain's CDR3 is CASSRGRAGTDTQYF. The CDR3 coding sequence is TGCGCCAGCAGCCGAGGGAGGGCCGGCACAGATACGCAGTATTTT.

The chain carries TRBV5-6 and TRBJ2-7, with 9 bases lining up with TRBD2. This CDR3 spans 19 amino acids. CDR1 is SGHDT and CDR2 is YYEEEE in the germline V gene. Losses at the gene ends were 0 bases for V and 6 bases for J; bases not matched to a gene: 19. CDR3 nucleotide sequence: TGTGCCAGCAGCTTGGTTACCGTCCTAGCGGGATCGGGGGGGGGCGAGCAGTACTTC. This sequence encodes CASSLVTVLAGSGGGEQYF.

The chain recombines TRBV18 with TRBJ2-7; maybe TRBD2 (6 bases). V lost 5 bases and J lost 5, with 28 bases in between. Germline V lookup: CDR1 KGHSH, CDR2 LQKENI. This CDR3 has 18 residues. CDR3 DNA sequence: TGTGCCAGCTCATCATGGCGGGGATCCTCGGGCGTAGGGGACGAGCAGTACTTC. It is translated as CASSSWRGSSGVGDEQYF.

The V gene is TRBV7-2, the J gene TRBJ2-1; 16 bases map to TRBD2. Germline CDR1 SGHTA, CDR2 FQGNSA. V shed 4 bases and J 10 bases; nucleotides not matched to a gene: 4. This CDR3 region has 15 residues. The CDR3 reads CASSSGLAGGSEQFF. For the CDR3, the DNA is TGTGCCAGCAGCTCGGGACTAGCGGGAGGGTCGGAGCAGTTCTTC.

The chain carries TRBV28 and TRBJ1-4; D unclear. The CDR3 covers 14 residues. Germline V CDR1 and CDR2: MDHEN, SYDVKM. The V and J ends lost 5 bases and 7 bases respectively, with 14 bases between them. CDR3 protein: CASSQPGSGEKLFF. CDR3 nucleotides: TGTGCCAGCAGTCAGCCGGGATCGGGTGAAAAACTGTTTTTT.

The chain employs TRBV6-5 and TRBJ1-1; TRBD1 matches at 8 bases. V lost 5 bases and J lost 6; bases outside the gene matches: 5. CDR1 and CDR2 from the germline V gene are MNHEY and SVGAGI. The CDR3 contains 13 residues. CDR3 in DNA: TGTGCCAGCAGTATCGACAGGGGCTCTGAAGCTTTCTTT. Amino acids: CASSIDRGSEAFF.

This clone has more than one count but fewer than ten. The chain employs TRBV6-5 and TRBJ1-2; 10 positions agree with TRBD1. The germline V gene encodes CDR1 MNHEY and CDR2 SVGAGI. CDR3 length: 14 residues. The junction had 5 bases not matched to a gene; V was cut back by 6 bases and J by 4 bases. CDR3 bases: TGTGCCAGCAGCCCGACAGGGGGCGGCTATGGCTACACCTTC. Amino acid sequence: CASSPTGGGYGYTF.

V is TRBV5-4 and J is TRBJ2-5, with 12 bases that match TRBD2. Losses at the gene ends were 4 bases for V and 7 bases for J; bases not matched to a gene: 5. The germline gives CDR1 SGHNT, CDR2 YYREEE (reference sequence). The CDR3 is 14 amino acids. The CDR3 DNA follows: TGTGCCAGCAGCCCGGCTAGCGGGGGGGGGACCCAGTACTTC. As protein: CASSPASGGGTQYF.

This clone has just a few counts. CDR3 sequence reads: CASSGKGQGASGGAYEQYF. The CDR3 coding sequence is TGTGCCAGTAGTGGGAAAGGACAGGGGGCGAGCGGGGGGGCCTACGAGCAGTACTTC. The chain recombines TRBV19 with TRBJ2-7; D is perhaps TRBD1 (11 bases). CDR1 and CDR2 from the germline V gene are LNHDA and SQIVND (reference sequence). Trimming took off 5 bases at V and 2 bases at J, with 28 bases between the two ends. The CDR3 has 19 residues.

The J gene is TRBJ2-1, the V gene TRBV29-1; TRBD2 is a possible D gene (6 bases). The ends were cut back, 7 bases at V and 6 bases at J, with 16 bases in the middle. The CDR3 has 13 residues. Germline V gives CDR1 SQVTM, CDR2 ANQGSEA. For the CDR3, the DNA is TGCAGCGCCCTGACTAGAGGTGGCAATGAGCAGTTCTTC. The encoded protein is CSALTRGGNEQFF.

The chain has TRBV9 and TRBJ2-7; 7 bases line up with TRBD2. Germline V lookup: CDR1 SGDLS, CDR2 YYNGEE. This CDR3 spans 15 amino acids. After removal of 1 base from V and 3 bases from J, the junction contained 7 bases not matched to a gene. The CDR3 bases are TGTGCCAGCAGCGTATCGGCTAGCGGCCTCTACGAGCAGTACTTC. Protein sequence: CASSVSASGLYEQYF.

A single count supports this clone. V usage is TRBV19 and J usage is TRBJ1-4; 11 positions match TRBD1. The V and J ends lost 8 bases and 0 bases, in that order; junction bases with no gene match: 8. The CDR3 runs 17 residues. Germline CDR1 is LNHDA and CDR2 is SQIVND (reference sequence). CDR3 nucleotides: TGTGCCAGTTCCGGACAGGGGGCGACCGCAACTAATGAAAAACTGTTTTTT. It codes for CASSGQGATATNEKLFF.

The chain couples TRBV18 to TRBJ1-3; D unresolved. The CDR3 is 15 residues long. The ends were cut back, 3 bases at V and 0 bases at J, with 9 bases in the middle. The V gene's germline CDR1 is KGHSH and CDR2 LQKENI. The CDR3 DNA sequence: TGTGCCAGCTCACCTTTCTCCAGCTCTGGAAACACCATATATTTT. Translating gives CASSPFSSSGNTIYF.

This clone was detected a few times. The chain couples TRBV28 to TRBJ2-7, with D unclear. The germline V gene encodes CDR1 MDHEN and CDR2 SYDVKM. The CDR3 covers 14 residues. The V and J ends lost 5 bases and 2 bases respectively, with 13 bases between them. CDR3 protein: CASSPLAAPYEQYF. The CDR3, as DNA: TGTGCCAGCAGTCCCCTCGCGGCCCCCTACGAGCAGTACTTC.

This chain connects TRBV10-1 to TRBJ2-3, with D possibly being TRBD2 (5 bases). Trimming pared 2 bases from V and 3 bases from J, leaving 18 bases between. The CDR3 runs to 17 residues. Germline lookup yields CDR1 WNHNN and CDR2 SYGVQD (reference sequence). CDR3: CASSEGVRGLRTDTQYF. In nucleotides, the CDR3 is TGCGCCAGCAGTGAGGGGGTGAGAGGGCTGCGGACAGATACGCAGTATTTT.

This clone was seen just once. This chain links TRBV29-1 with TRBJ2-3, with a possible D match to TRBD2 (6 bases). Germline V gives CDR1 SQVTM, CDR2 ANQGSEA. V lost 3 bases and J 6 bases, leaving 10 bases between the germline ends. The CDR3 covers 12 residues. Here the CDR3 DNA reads TGCAGCGTTGAGGGGGGTGCGGATACGCAGTATTTT. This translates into CSVEGGADTQYF.

CDR3 sequence: CASNWDRPPYEQYF. CDR3 sequence (DNA): TGTGCCAGCAACTGGGACAGGCCCCCCTACGAGCAGTACTTC. This sequence joins TRBV7-8 and TRBJ2-7, with 8 positions matching TRBD1. Germline V gene sequence: CDR1 SGHVS, CDR2 FQNEAQ. The CDR3 is made up of 14 amino acids. Losses at the gene ends were 7 bases for V and 2 bases for J; bases not matched to a gene: 7.

The CDR3 coding sequence is TGTGCCAGCAGCTTGCCCCCGGGACAGGGGAACTATGGCTACACCTTC. It is translated as CASSLPPGQGNYGYTF. This sequence joins TRBV5-4 and TRBJ1-2; TRBD1 agrees at 10 bases. The germline CDR1 and CDR2 sequences are SGHNT and YYREEE (reference sequence). CDR3 length: 16 residues. Trimming took 1 base from V and 2 from J; bases not matched to a gene: 5.

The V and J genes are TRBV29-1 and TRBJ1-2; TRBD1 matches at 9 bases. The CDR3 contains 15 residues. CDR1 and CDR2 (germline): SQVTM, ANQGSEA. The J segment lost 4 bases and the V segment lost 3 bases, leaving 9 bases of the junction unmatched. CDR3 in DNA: TGCAGCGTTGAGGGGGGACAGGGCGAGGGCTATGGCTACACCTTC. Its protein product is CSVEGGQGEGYGYTF.

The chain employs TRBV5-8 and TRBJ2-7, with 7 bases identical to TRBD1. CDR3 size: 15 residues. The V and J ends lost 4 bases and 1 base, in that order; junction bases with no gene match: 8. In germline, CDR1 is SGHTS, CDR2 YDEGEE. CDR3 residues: CASSRPDRASYEQYF. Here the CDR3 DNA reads TGTGCCAGCAGCCGGCCCGACAGGGCTTCCTACGAGCAGTACTTC.

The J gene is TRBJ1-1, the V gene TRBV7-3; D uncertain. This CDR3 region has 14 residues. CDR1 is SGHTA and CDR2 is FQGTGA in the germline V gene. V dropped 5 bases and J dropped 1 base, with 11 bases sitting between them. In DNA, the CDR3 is TGTGCCAGCAGCCTTGCTGCGGGGAACACTGAAGCTTTCTTT. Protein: CASSLAAGNTEAFF.